This is a list of T cell receptor beta chains from one sample in a study of T cell responses to AZD1222 COVID-19 vaccine. TCRdb's table, derived via immunoSEQ multiplex PCR, lists solely in-frame clones and lacks some. There are around 160,000 clones in the sample; more than 85% occur only once, and more than 1.4% lies in the top ten. Source: peripheral blood, taken on day 0 of AZD1222 vaccination. These receptors all stem from an adult in good health. The CDR3 runs from the conserved cysteine through the conserved F or W. Fields, in order: V gene, clone size, J gene, D gene, CDR3 DNA, CDR3 protein. The D gene is left open where the match is weak. The size of a clone is reported for some rows only, either as once, few or many, or as a class for expanded clones.

TRBV30	.	TRBJ2-3	TRBD2	TGTGCCTGGAGTCACGGTGGGGGGGGCACAGATACGCAGTATTTT	CAWSHGGGGTDTQYF
TRBV5-1	.	TRBJ2-4	.	TGCGCCAGCAGCTTGGATGGAGGGAAAGACATTCAGTACTTC	CASSLDGGKDIQYF
TRBV7-2	once	TRBJ2-1	TRBD2	TGTGCCAGCAGCAGAGGATCGGACGGGAGGGAGCAGTTCTTC	CASSRGSDGREQFF
TRBV12-5	.	TRBJ1-5	TRBD1	TGTGCTAGTGGTCGGGACAGGGGACGCCAGCCCCAGCATTTT	CASGRDRGRQPQHF
TRBV27	.	TRBJ1-2	TRBD1	TGTGCCAGCAGTTCCGCAGGGGGCGCCCAGCTTAACTATGGCTACACCTTC	CASSSAGGAQLNYGYTF
TRBV12-3/TRBV12-4	.	TRBJ2-2	.	TGTGCCAGCAGTTTTAGCCGAACCGGGGAGCTGTTTTTT	CASSFSRTGELFF
TRBV19	.	TRBJ1-1	TRBD1	TGTGCCAGTAGTCCTGGGACAGGGTGGAACACTGAAGCTTTCTTT	CASSPGTGWNTEAFF
TRBV12-3/TRBV12-4	.	TRBJ1-2	TRBD1	TGTGCCAGCACCCTACCGGGACAGGCTGGCTACACCTTC	CASTLPGQAGYTF
TRBV6-1	.	TRBJ1-4	.	TGTGCCAGCAGTGAAGCAGCAGTCGCCACCGGCGAAAAACTGTTTTTT	CASSEAAVATGEKLFF
TRBV3-1/TRBV3-2	few	TRBJ1-5	.	TGTGCCAGCAGCCAAGGAGGGGCCCTCGGTCAGCCCCAGCATTTT	CASSQGGALGQPQHF
TRBV19	.	TRBJ2-3	.	TGTGCCAGTAAGTCGGGGGACCCTGTCGCAGATACGCAGTATTTT	CASKSGDPVADTQYF
TRBV4-3	.	TRBJ1-5	.	TGCGCCAGCAGCCAAGGACAGCAGAATCAGCCCCAGCATTTT	CASSQGQQNQPQHF
TRBV14	.	TRBJ1-1	TRBD1	TGTGCCAGCAGCCCGAGGGACAGGGTGGGCACTGAAGCTTTCTTT	CASSPRDRVGTEAFF
TRBV27	.	TRBJ1-6	.	TGTGCCAGCAGTTTAGGAAAGGGAAATTCACCCCTCCACTTT	CASSLGKGNSPLHF
TRBV7-7	.	TRBJ2-2	.	TGTGCCAGCAGCCCCCAAGACGGGGAGCTGTTTTTT	CASSPQDGELFF
TRBV10-3	.	TRBJ1-1	.	TGTGCCATCAGCCCCGAGGGTTGGGGCACTGAAGCTTTCTTT	CAISPEGWGTEAFF
TRBV10-3	.	TRBJ1-5	TRBD1	TGTGCCATCAGTGTTGGGGCAGGGGGATCGCGCAATCAGCCCCAGCATTTT	CAISVGAGGSRNQPQHF